The 18 T cell receptor beta chains below all came from one sample that was sequenced in a study of OX40 agonist ivuxolimab in advanced cancers. Here immunoSEQ multiplex PCR was the method, and the copy in TCRdb shows in-frame clones only, minus some. The table lists 30,000 to 45,000 clones, about 86% of them singletons, with 2.4% in the top ten. The specimen was CD4+ or CD8+ T cells sorted from blood, collected in a trial of the OX40 agonist ivuxolimab. Every receptor here comes from an adult with an advanced solid tumor such as melanoma, head and neck, liver or kidney cancer.

J is TRBJ2-2 and V is TRBV11-3; D call uncertain. Germline V gives CDR1 SGHNT, CDR2 YENEEA. The CDR3 contains 15 residues. V shed 1 base and J shed 6 bases, with 12 bases lying between them. The CDR3 sequence: CASSLGADLAGELFF. The CDR3 nucleotides are TGTGCCAGCAGCTTAGGAGCCGATTTAGCCGGGGAGCTGTTTTTT.

This clone showed up just once. The rearrangement joins TRBV29-1 to TRBJ1-5, with unresolved D. This CDR3 spans 12 amino acids. From germline, CDR1 is SQVTM and CDR2 ANQGSEA. V lost 6 bases and J 7 bases, leaving 13 bases between the germline ends. The CDR3 is CSVGMGAQPQHF. As DNA, the CDR3 is TGCAGCGTCGGGATGGGAGCCCAGCCCCAGCATTTT.

The chain is built from TRBV15 and TRBJ1-1, with D hard to call. CDR1 and CDR2 (germline): LNHNV, YYDKDF (reference sequence). This CDR3 comprises 13 residues. The V gene lost 5 bases and the J gene lost 1 base, with 8 bases spanning the gap. The CDR3 is CATSLTENTEAFF. CDR3 coding DNA: TGTGCCACCAGCCTCACGGAGAACACTGAAGCTTTCTTT.

The V and J genes are TRBV11-2 and TRBJ2-2; TRBD1 matches 9 bases. The germline CDR1 and CDR2 sequences are SGHAT and FQNNGV. V shed 4 bases, J shed 2 bases, and the junction held 5 bases outside the gene matches. CDR3 length: 16 residues. CDR3 in DNA: TGTGCCAGCAGCTCGCCGGGACAGGGTAACACCGGGGAGCTGTTTTTT. This sequence encodes CASSSPGQGNTGELFF.

V gene TRBV27 combines with J gene TRBJ2-1, with 11 bases aligning to TRBD2. V dropped 3 bases and J dropped 6; count of bases not matched to a gene: 7. The CDR3 has 16 residues. Germline V gene sequence: CDR1 MNHEY, CDR2 SMNVEV (reference sequence). The CDR3 sequence: CASSFYSGGGANEQFF. The CDR3 coding sequence is TGTGCCAGCAGTTTCTATAGCGGGGGGGGAGCCAATGAGCAGTTCTTC.

This clone was observed a single time. This rearrangement joins TRBV6-4 to TRBJ2-3, with D tentatively TRBD2 (6 bases). CDR1 and CDR2 from the germline V gene are MRHNA and SNTAGT. V was pared by 3 bases and J by 5 bases, with 12 bases between. This CDR3 region has 14 residues. CDR3 residues: CASSEVLGGDTQYF. The CDR3 nucleotides read TGTGCCAGCAGTGAGGTCCTCGGGGGAGATACGCAGTATTTT.

J is TRBJ1-4 and V is TRBV18, with TRBD1 matching 11 bases. The V gene end was trimmed by 5 bases and the J gene end by 2 bases; junction bases not matched to a gene: 7. The germline gives CDR1 KGHSH, CDR2 LQKENI. This CDR3 is built from 17 residues. CDR3 nucleotide sequence: TGTGCCAGCTCAGCGGACAGGGGGCCAGGGACTAATGAAAAACTGTTTTTT. Translated: CASSADRGPGTNEKLFF. The complete variable domain, with remaining parts taken from reference TRBV18 and TRBJ1-4, reads NAGVMQNPRHLVRRRGQEARLRCSPMKGHSHVYWYRQLPEEGLKFMVYLQKENIIDESGMPKERFSAEFPKEGPSILRIQQVVRGDSAAYFCASSADRGPGTNEKLFFGSGTQLSVL.

This clone was observed a handful of times. The gene calls are TRBV2 and TRBJ1-4; weak D call: TRBD1 (5 bases). Germline V CDR1 and CDR2: SNHLY, FYNNEI. The CDR3 is made up of 14 amino acids. V lost 8 bases and J 2 bases, leaving 12 bases between the germline ends. Here the CDR3 DNA reads TGTGCCAGCGGGGACCGGGACACTAATGAAAAACTGTTTTTT. It yields the protein CASGDRDTNEKLFF.

The chain combines TRBV19 with TRBJ2-3, with TRBD2 matching 9 bases. The J segment lost 11 bases and the V segment lost 6 bases, leaving 12 bases of the junction unmatched. The CDR3 runs to 14 residues. Germline loops: CDR1 LNHDA, CDR2 SQIVND (reference sequence). Here the CDR3 reads CASSPSGLARGQYF. The DNA of the CDR3 is TGTGCCAGTAGCCCCTCTGGACTAGCGAGGGGGCAGTATTTT.

J is TRBJ2-3 and V is TRBV6-5; 8 positions match TRBD1. Germline V gives CDR1 MNHEY, CDR2 SVGAGI. The CDR3 consists of 16 residues. The ends lost 0 bases at V and 3 bases at J; junction bases unmatched: 5. This CDR3 is CASSYSGRGRTDTQYF. In nucleotides, the CDR3 is TGTGCCAGCAGTTACTCGGGCAGGGGGCGTACAGATACGCAGTATTTT.

In this sample, this clone turned up a few times. CDR3 sequence (DNA): TGTGCCAGCAGCTCCCGACTAGCGGGGGGTTCGAACACCGGGGAGCTGTTTTTT. Its protein product is CASSSRLAGGSNTGELFF. The chain recombines TRBV7-3 with TRBJ2-2; 13 bases are shared with TRBD2. Trimming cost V 4 bases and J 0 bases; bases outside gene matches: 5. There are 18 residues in the CDR3. The germline gives CDR1 SGHTA, CDR2 FQGTGA.

This chain uses TRBV7-2 with TRBJ2-3, with 11 positions matching TRBD2. CDR1 is SGHTA and CDR2 is FQGNSA in the germline V gene. The ends lost 3 bases at V and 4 bases at J; junction bases unmatched: 6. The CDR3 runs to 16 residues. CDR3 coding DNA: TGTGCCAGCAGCTTTTTAGCGGGGGGGCGAGCAGATACGCAGTATTTT. Protein sequence: CASSFLAGGRADTQYF.

This chain uses TRBV11-2 with TRBJ1-2; 10 nucleotides match TRBD1. V lost 1 base and J lost 4; bases outside the gene matches: 3. Looked up from germline, CDR1 is SGHAT and CDR2 is FQNNGV. The CDR3 totals 15 residues. The CDR3 loop is CASSLGGQGLYGYTF. In DNA form, the CDR3 reads TGTGCCAGCAGCTTAGGGGGACAGGGGCTCTATGGCTACACCTTC.

The gene calls are TRBV7-3 and TRBJ1-3, with a possible D match to TRBD1 (6 bases). The CDR3 is 15 amino acids. Germline V lookup: CDR1 SGHTA, CDR2 FQGTGA. The V and J ends lost 2 bases and 2 bases respectively, with 10 bases between them. In nucleotides, the CDR3 is TGTGCCAGCAGCTTAGGGGGCATGACTGGAAACACCATATATTTT. Protein sequence: CASSLGGMTGNTIYF. Full variable domain (remainder filled in from reference TRBV7-3 and TRBJ1-3): GAGVSQTPSNKVTEKGKYVELRCDPISGHTALYWYRQSLGQGPEFLIYFQGTGAADDSGLPNDRFFAVRPEGSVSTLKIQRTERGDSAVYLCASSLGGMTGNTIYFGEGSWLTVV.

The rearrangement links TRBV4-1 to TRBJ1-4, with D unclear. Per germline, CDR1 MGHRA and CDR2 YSYEKL. CDR3 size: 13 residues. The V gene lost 0 bases and the J gene lost 13 bases, with 12 bases spanning the gap. This CDR3 reads CASSQDVRSRLFF. The CDR3, as DNA: TGCGCCAGCAGCCAAGATGTCCGCTCGAGACTGTTTTTT.

This sequence joins TRBV4-1 and TRBJ2-7, with D possibly TRBD2 on 6 matching bases. The germline V gene encodes CDR1 MGHRA and CDR2 YSYEKL. Trimming stripped 0 bases from V and 0 bases from J, with 9 bases between. This CDR3 region has 15 residues. The CDR3 DNA follows: TGCGCCAGCAGCCAAGAATCGGGGGACTCCTACGAGCAGTACTTC. It codes for CASSQESGDSYEQYF.

The rearrangement links TRBV5-1 to TRBJ2-3; D possibly corresponds to TRBD2 (5 bases). V lost 1 base and J 4 bases, leaving 10 bases between the germline ends. The CDR3 has 14 amino acids. CDR1 is SGHRS and CDR2 is YFSETQ in the germline V gene. The CDR3 loop reads CASSLPGSADTQYF. The CDR3 DNA sequence: TGCGCCAGCAGCTTGCCGGGGTCGGCAGATACGCAGTATTTT.

This clone appeared a single time. The chain carries TRBV18 and TRBJ2-7; the D is unclear. V was pared by 0 bases and J by 6 bases, with 6 bases between. CDR3 length equals 12 residues. Germline values: CDR1 KGHSH, CDR2 LQKENI. The CDR3 spells CASSPPIGEQYF. CDR3 DNA: TGTGCCAGCTCACCACCTATTGGCGAGCAGTACTTC.